This T cell receptor beta chain is drawn from a study of T cell repertoires in cytomegalovirus infection (dated by TCRdb to about 2019). Background for the entire study: Because public TCR beta signatures pointed to carriage of CMV infection together with the matching HLA type, the HLA type of each donor mattered for the analysis. Summary of the overall study and its limitations: In both this cohort and an independent approximately 400-donor cohort, the cumulative frequency of public TCR beta family members distinguished carriers of CMV infection plus the relevant HLA type. In the ex vivo response, HLA-C-restricted CMV-specific TCR beta clonotypes were dominant, and in two of eight donors the single most frequent clonotype came from this HLA-C-restricted group.

There are a few counts of this clonotype. The antigen it recognizes is unknown. Nothing much larger sits one base from this clone, and base qualities are not available. The sequencer listed for this sample is Illumina HiSeq 1500. TCRdb ran its own pipeline on the public reads, namely fastp trimming at Q25 and MiXCR clone calling, and kept in-frame beta chains. Each entry merges the rows of one CDR3 protein and shows their most common DNA and genes. The sample table shows more than 650,000 distinct CDR3 sequences, and less than 40% are seen once. Of the sample, 2.8% is held by the ten largest clones. From cysteine to phenylalanine, the CDR3 is 15 amino acids long. The only DNA kept is the CDR3, 45 bases in frame from the first base. V and J are trimmed by 5 bases and 4 bases, and the gene matches miss 8 bases of the junction. CDR1 is given as SGHVS and CDR2 as FQNEAQ, both from the germline V gene.

The receptor's source is a human donor in good health (CMV status not recorded). Some clones in this sample may be carry-over from other donors' samples. Here the chain combines TRBV7-8 and TRBJ1-1; the central 9 bases match TRBD1. The material sequenced was PBMCs. The CDR3 region reads CASSGGTGLGTEAFF. The DNA sequence is given as TGTGCCAGCAGCGGTGGGACAGGGTTGGGCACTGAAGCTTTCTTT.